The entry below gives a single T cell receptor (beta chain) sequence along with its context. Its antigen is still unknown. This specimen comes from a study of OX40 agonist ivuxolimab in advanced cancers. Looking at the study overall: Of mixed ages from about 20 to 80 and averaging roughly 66 years, the group was about 86% male. Broader study findings: Clonal expansion in partial responders at 0.1-3.0 mg/kg ranked among the lowest.

Profiling relied on immunoSEQ multiplex PCR, and the TCRdb table lists in-frame clones only, not all of them. The data hold under 80,000 clones, with around 83% observed a single time. Germline V gene lookup returns CDR1 SGHTS and CDR2 YDEGEE. CDR3 size: 15 residues. V shed 5 bases and J shed 5 bases, with 20 bases lying between them. The sequence came from an adult with an advanced solid tumor such as melanoma, head and neck, liver or kidney cancer. Material: CD4+ or CD8+ T cells sorted from blood, obtained in a trial of the OX40 agonist ivuxolimab. This chain connects TRBV5-8 to TRBJ2-7; D is tentatively TRBD1 or TRBD2 (5 bases each). CDR3 protein: CASSAGTYVTHEQYF. The DNA of the CDR3 is TGTGCCAGCAGTGCCGGGACCTACGTAACCCACGAGCAGTACTTC.